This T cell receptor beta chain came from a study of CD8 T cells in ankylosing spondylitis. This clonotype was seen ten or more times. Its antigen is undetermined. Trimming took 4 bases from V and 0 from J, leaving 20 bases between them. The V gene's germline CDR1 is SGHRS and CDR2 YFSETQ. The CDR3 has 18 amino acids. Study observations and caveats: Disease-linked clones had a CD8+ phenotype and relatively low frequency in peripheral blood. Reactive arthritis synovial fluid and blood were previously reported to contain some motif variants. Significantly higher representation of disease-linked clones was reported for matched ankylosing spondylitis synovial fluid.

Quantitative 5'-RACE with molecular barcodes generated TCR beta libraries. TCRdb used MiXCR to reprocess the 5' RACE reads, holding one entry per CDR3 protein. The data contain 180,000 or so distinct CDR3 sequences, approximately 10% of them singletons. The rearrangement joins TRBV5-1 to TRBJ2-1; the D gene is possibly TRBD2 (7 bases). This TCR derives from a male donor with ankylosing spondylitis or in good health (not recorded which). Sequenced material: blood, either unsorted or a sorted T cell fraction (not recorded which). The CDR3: CASSNKQGGGSSYNEQFF. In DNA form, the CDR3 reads TGCGCCAGCAGCAACAAACAGGGCGGGGGAAGCTCCTACAATGAGCAGTTCTTC.